A single sample gave rise to the 4 T cell receptor beta chains below, sequenced in a study of spatial heterogeneity in lung cancer. Documented time point: blood at routine non-recurrence follow-up after resection. From tumor, nontumor lung or frozen PBMC, whole RNA was taken unsorted for sequencing. In TCRdb, the 5' RACE reads were re-called with MiXCR into one record per CDR3 protein. The repertoire includes more than 95,000 distinct CDR3 sequences, 9% to 15% of them detected once, and roughly 15% sits in the top ten. Sequencing was performed on PBMCs, taken at follow-up. The receptors were sampled from a male donor with early-stage non-small cell lung cancer.

This clonotype has ten or more counts. The chain carries TRBV7-2 and TRBJ2-5; either TRBD1 or TRBD2 may supply D (5 bases each). There are 12 residues in the CDR3. Germline values: CDR1 SGHTA, CDR2 FQGNSA. With 4 bases removed from V and 7 bases from J, the gap between germline ends came to 10 bases. The CDR3 DNA reads as TGTGCCAGCAGCTCAACTAGGGGGACCCAGTACTTC. Translation: CASSSTRGTQYF.

This clonotype was recorded many times. This chain connects TRBV7-2 to TRBJ2-1; D is unclear. The V and J ends lost 6 bases and 6 bases respectively, with 18 bases between them. CDR1 and CDR2 (germline): SGHTA, FQGNSA. CDR3 length: 15 amino acids. The CDR3 DNA reads TGTGCCAGCAGGGTTAACTTAGGTCTAACCAATGAGCAGTTCTTC. Translating it yields CASRVNLGLTNEQFF.

In its sample, this clonotype was seen a few times. This CDR3 reads CASSSSSHPADEQFF. In nucleotides, the CDR3 is TGTGCCAGCAGCTCCTCTAGCCACCCCGCGGATGAGCAGTTCTTC. The chain couples TRBV7-9 to TRBJ2-1; D perhaps matches TRBD2 (5 bases). The CDR3 length is 15 residues. V lost 4 bases, J lost 8 bases, and 18 bases lay in between. Germline V gives CDR1 SEHNR, CDR2 FQNEAQ (reference sequence). The complete variable domain, with remaining parts taken from reference TRBV7-9 and TRBJ2-1, reads DTGVSQNPRHKITKRGQNVTFRCDPISEHNRLYWYRQTLGQGPEFLTYFQNEAQLEKSRLLSDRFSAERPKGSFSTLEIQRTEQGDSAMYLCASSSSSHPADEQFFGPGTRLTVL.

On this clonotype itself: Since a much larger clone is just one base distant, this may be a read error. The rearrangement uses TRBV29-1 and TRBJ2-1, with TRBD2 identical over 13 bases. This CDR3 is 15 amino acids long. In germline, CDR1 is SQVTM, CDR2 ANQGSEA. J lost 8 bases, V lost 6 bases, and 10 bases had no gene match. The DNA of the CDR3 is TGCAGCGTAAGTGGGACTAGCGGGGCTTACGATGAGCAGTTCTTC. This encodes CSVSGTSGAYDEQFF.